The 20 T cell receptor beta chains below come from one sample, sequenced in a study of T-cell memory formation after mild COVID-19. TCRdb reprocessed the 5' RACE reads with MiXCR, giving one entry per CDR3 protein. The sample lists around 340,000 distinct CDR3 sequences; over 10% were seen once. Sequences were obtained from PBMCs or a T cell subset sorted from them (not recorded which). These receptors were taken from a man aged 18 to 30 who had mild COVID-19 (a few samples of this study predate the infection). Cell type and time point are not known.

This clonotype was recorded at least ten times. The genes are TRBV28 and TRBJ1-2; D might be TRBD1 (5 bases). The CDR3 covers 13 residues. Per germline, CDR1 MDHEN and CDR2 SYDVKM. V shed 5 bases and J shed 0 bases, with 7 bases lying between them. The CDR3 is CASSPGANYGYTF. CDR3 nucleotide sequence: TGTGCCAGCAGTCCGGGGGCTAACTATGGCTACACCTTC.

This clonotype occurred a few times. The gene calls are TRBV28 and TRBJ1-6; the D is unclear. The germline gives CDR1 MDHEN, CDR2 SYDVKM. The CDR3 is 15 residues long. Trimming left V 8 bases short and J 0 bases short, with 11 bases between. The CDR3 sequence is CASGEAFSYNSPLHF. CDR3 bases: TGTGCCAGCGGAGAGGCCTTCTCCTATAATTCACCCCTCCACTTT.

This clonotype was seen a handful of times. The chain carries TRBV4-2 and TRBJ2-5; D may be TRBD2 (7 bases). Germline CDR1 reads LGHNA; CDR2 reads YNFKEQ. The germline V and J ends were trimmed by 5 bases and 1 base, with 17 bases remaining between them. CDR3 size: 16 residues. CDR3: CASSANGGRGQETQYF. Written as DNA, the CDR3 is TGTGCCAGCAGCGCAAACGGGGGGCGGGGCCAAGAGACCCAGTACTTC.

The count of this clonotype is one. The chain is built from TRBV28 and TRBJ1-2, with D hard to call. This CDR3 region has 13 residues. The germline V gene has CDR1 MDHEN and CDR2 SYDVKM. V lost 4 bases and J lost 3, with 9 bases in between. The chain's CDR3 is CASSWRTYYGYTF. DNA for the CDR3: TGTGCCAGCAGTTGGAGGACCTACTATGGCTACACCTTC.

This clonotype has only a few counts. V is TRBV5-4 and J is TRBJ2-1; possible D gene TRBD2, 6 bases. Trimming took off 3 bases at V and 7 bases at J, with 14 bases between the two ends. The CDR3 is 14 amino acids. CDR1 SGHNT and CDR2 YYREEE come from the germline V gene (reference sequence). The CDR3 nucleotides read TGTGCCAGCAGCTCTCCCGGGAGTGCGAATGAGCAGTTCTTC. It codes for CASSSPGSANEQFF. The full variable domain, completed using reference TRBV5-4 and TRBJ2-1, is ETGVTQSPTHLIKTRGQQVTLRCSSQSGHNTVSWYQQALGQGPQFIFQYYREEENGRGNFPPRFSGLQFPNYSSELNVNALELDDSALYLCASSSPGSANEQFFGPGTRLTVL.

This clonotype appeared a few times. The chain joins TRBV7-9 to TRBJ1-6, with D uncertain. V was shortened by 5 bases and J by 10 bases, with 12 bases between the two germline ends. CDR1 and CDR2 from the germline V gene are SEHNR and FQNEAQ (reference sequence). The CDR3 extends over 13 amino acids. The chain's CDR3 is CASSRALGSPLHF. CDR3 nucleotides: TGTGCCAGCAGCCGGGCCCTTGGGTCACCCCTCCACTTT.

This sequence joins TRBV20-1 and TRBJ1-6; weak D call: TRBD1 (6 bases). The V gene lost 5 bases and the J gene lost 7 bases, with 9 bases spanning the gap. The CDR3 covers 12 residues. Per the germline V gene, CDR1 is DFQATT and CDR2 is SNEGSKA (reference sequence). This chain's CDR3 is CSARTVNSPLHF. The CDR3, as DNA: TGCAGTGCTCGGACAGTAAATTCACCCCTCCACTTT.

A few counts support this clonotype. CDR3 in DNA: TGTGCCACCGGCTCGGGGAACTATGGCTACACCTTC. It encodes CATGSGNYGYTF. The rearrangement joins TRBV19 to TRBJ1-2, with D unresolved. V lost 10 bases, J lost 2 bases, and 11 bases lay in between. The CDR3 is 12 residues long. CDR1 and CDR2 from the germline V gene are LNHDA and SQIVND (reference sequence).

Only a few counts were recorded for this clonotype. The chain employs TRBV6-2 or TRBV6-3 and TRBJ2-7; TRBD2 is a possible D gene (5 bases). The CDR3 spans 14 residues. Germline V gene lookup returns CDR1 MNHEY and CDR2 SVGEGT. V gave up 2 bases and J gave up 2 bases, with 10 bases separating them. CDR3 in amino acids: CASSYAGSTYEQYF. In nucleotides, the CDR3 is TGTGCCAGCAGTTACGCGGGTTCCACCTACGAGCAGTACTTC.

This clonotype was observed at least ten times. The rearrangement uses TRBV20-1 and TRBJ2-3; 8 bases map to TRBD2. This CDR3 has 16 amino acids. V trimming: 2 bases; J trimming: 0 bases; junction bases outside the gene matches: 7. Germline CDR1 is DFQATT and CDR2 is SNEGSKA (reference sequence). This chain's CDR3 is CSARTTSDESTDTQYF. In DNA form, the CDR3 reads TGCAGTGCTAGAACGACTAGCGACGAGAGCACAGATACGCAGTATTTT.

This clonotype showed up many times. The J gene is TRBJ1-5, the V gene TRBV20-1, with a weak D call TRBD1 (6 bases). The CDR3 is 14 amino acids. Germline CDR1 DFQATT, CDR2 SNEGSKA (reference sequence). Trimming removed 6 bases from V and 0 bases from J, with 12 bases in between. The CDR3 sequence is CSATQGNSNQPQHF. The CDR3 region has the DNA TGCAGTGCGACACAGGGAAATAGCAATCAGCCCCAGCATTTT.

The chain recombines TRBV7-8 with TRBJ2-7; D is possibly TRBD1 (6 bases). This CDR3 is 12 amino acids long. CDR1 is SGHVS, CDR2 FQNEAQ, per germline. V was pared by 5 bases and J by 6 bases, with 11 bases between. In nucleotides, the CDR3 is TGTGCCAGCAGCGCACAGGGTGGCGAGCAGTACGTC. Its protein is CASSAQGGEQYV.

Concerning this clonotype itself: A junction boundary mismatches the germline segment, possibly from a read error. This sequence joins TRBV5-4 and TRBJ2-3; D may be TRBD2 (5 bases). This CDR3 is built from 16 residues. Germline CDR1 reads SGHNT; CDR2 reads YYREEE (reference sequence). The CDR3, as DNA: TGTGCCAGCTGCTTGGAGTCACGACCGGGGACAGATACGCAGTATTTT. Protein sequence: CASCLESRPGTDTQYF.

The chain is built from TRBV7-2 and TRBJ1-2; TRBD1 might be the D (5 bases). The CDR3 extends over 14 amino acids. Trimming removed 0 bases at V and 4 bases at J, with 9 bases between. Germline V gene data show CDR1 as SGHTA and CDR2 as FQGNSA. The DNA for the CDR3 is TGTGCCAGCAGCTTAGCGGGGACTACCTATGGCTACACCTTC. Protein product: CASSLAGTTYGYTF. Combining the CDR3 with reference TRBV7-2 and TRBJ1-2 gives the whole variable domain GAGVSQSPSNKVTEKGKDVELRCDPISGHTALYWYRQSLGQGLEFLIYFQGNSAPDKSGLPSDRFSAERTGGSVSTLTIQRTQQEDSAVYLCASSLAGTTYGYTFGSGTRLTVV.

This clonotype turned up a few times. The chain is built from TRBV7-9 and TRBJ2-1; no definite D call. Germline V gene data show CDR1 as SEHNR and CDR2 as FQNEAQ (reference sequence). The CDR3 is 14 amino acids. The V gene lost 7 bases and the J gene lost 6 bases, with 16 bases spanning the gap. As DNA, the CDR3 is TGTGCCAGCAACCCCGGGCACGGTGGCAATGAGCAGTTCTTC. It yields the protein CASNPGHGGNEQFF.

This clonotype was seen only a few times. This sequence joins TRBV5-1 and TRBJ2-7, with TRBD2 as a possible D gene (6 bases). Trimming took off 0 bases at V and 6 bases at J, with 19 bases between the two ends. The CDR3 extends over 16 amino acids. Germline values: CDR1 SGHRS, CDR2 YFSETQ. This CDR3 reads CASSLAIQGGGTEQYF. DNA of the CDR3: TGCGCCAGCAGCTTGGCCATTCAGGGAGGAGGTACCGAGCAGTACTTC.

The V call is TRBV12-3 or TRBV12-4, the J call TRBJ1-2; D might be TRBD1 (6 bases). The CDR3 loop spans 14 amino acids. Trimming took off 6 bases at V and 4 bases at J, with 15 bases between the two ends. CDR3 region: CASSSGGGGYGYTF. The CDR3 DNA sequence: TGTGCCAGCAGCTCAGGCGGGGGCGGCTATGGCTACACCTTC.

In this sample, this clonotype turned up a few times. The V gene is TRBV5-1, the J gene TRBJ1-2, with D possibly matching TRBD1 (5 bases). Trimming shortened V by 0 bases and J by 4 bases, and 13 bases separated the two germline ends. CDR3 length: 15 amino acids. Germline values: CDR1 SGHRS, CDR2 YFSETQ. The CDR3 DNA reads TGCGCCAGCAGCTTGGTGGCGGCAGGGTCCTATGGCTACACCTTC. Its protein is CASSLVAAGSYGYTF.

This sequence joins TRBV7-9 and TRBJ2-3, with 11 bases matching TRBD2. With V trimmed by 5 bases and J by 4 bases, 5 bases remained unmatched. CDR3 length: 15 amino acids. CDR1 and CDR2 from the germline V gene are SEHNR and FQNEAQ (reference sequence). The CDR3 loop is CASSPIAGGPDTQYF. CDR3 in DNA: TGTGCCAGCAGCCCTATAGCGGGGGGGCCAGATACGCAGTATTTT.

The chain joins TRBV4-1 to TRBJ1-5; D unclear. The V end lost 1 base, the J end lost 4 bases, and 8 bases lay between the germline ends. The germline V gene has CDR1 MGHRA and CDR2 YSYEKL. The CDR3 totals 14 residues. CDR3 loop: CASSQVIRNQPQHF. The CDR3 region has the DNA TGCGCCAGCAGCCAAGTAATCCGGAATCAGCCCCAGCATTTT.